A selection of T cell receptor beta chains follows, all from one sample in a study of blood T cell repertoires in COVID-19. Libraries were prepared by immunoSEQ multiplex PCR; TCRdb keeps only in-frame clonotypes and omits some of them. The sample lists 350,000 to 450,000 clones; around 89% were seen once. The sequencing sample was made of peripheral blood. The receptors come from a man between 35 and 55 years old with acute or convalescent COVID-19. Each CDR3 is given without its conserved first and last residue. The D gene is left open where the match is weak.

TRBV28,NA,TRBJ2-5,ASSLGQGQETQY
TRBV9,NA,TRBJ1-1,ASSPRGGFHTEAF
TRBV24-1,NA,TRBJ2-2,ATSDWTAANTGELF
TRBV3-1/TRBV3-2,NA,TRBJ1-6,ASSGLNSPLH
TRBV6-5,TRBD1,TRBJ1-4,ASSQTGAENEKLF
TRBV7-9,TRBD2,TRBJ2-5,ASSLVGLARQETQY
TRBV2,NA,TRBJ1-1,ASRLDSYNTEAF
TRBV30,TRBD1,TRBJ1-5,AWNLIGQGDQPQH
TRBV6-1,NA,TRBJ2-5,ASSEVQGISETQY
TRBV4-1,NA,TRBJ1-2,ASSQDIRYGYT
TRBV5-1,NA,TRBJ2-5,ASSLDRETQY
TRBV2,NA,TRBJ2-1,ASSAGSNNEQF
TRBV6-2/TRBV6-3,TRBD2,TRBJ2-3,ASSYGLADDSTDTQY
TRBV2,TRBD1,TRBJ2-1,ASSEGTGLYNEQF
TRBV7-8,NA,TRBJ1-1,ASSLVEGMGGTEAF
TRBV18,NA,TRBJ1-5,ASSPPTRDQPQH
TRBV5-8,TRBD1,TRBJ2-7,ASRGTGSYEQY
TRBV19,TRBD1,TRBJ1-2,ASSIRTGNYGYT
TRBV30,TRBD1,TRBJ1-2,AWSVLSGGGGYT
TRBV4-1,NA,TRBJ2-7,ASSLYTGLGQY
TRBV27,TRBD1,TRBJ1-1,ASSFSAGGYTEAF
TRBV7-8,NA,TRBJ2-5,ASSLGHQETQY
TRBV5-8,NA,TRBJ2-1,ASSFQYRGEQF
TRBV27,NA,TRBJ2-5,ASSWGGRRETQY
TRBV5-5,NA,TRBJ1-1,ASSSIRGLPTEAF
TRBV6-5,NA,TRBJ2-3,ASTTRTEGDTQY
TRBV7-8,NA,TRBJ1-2,ASSLAAWTVVRGYT
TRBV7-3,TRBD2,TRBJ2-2,ASSRDPGLAGNTGELF
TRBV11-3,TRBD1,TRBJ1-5,ASSSIPPSDRVSNQPQH
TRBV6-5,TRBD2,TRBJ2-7,ASSHGLASSYEQY
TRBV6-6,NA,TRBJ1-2,ASSQEIINYGYT
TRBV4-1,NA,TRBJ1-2,ASSQEFSREWVGYT
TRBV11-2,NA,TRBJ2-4,ASSSQGGGLAGIQY
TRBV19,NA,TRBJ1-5,ASSIRGREHQPQH
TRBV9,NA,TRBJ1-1,ASSASGSGTEAF
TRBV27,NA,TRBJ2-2,ASSLYAGLTGELF
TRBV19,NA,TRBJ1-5,ASSGQPLIGNQPQH
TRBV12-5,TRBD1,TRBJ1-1,ASGLVRHPTGEAMNTEAF
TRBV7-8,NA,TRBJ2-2,ASSLRRDRPGELF
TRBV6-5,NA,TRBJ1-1,ASSYGAAEAF
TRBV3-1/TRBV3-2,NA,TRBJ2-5,ASKTLALRQETQY
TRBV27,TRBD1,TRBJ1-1,ASSLDRGVGTEAF
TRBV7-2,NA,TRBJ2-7,ASSPLGGTDEQY
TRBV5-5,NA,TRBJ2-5,ASSLLGLAIQETQY
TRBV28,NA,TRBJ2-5,ASSLWSRRGRETQY
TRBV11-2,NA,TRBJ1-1,ASSLGTTLLRAF
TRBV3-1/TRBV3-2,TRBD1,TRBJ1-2,ASSQERDRDYGYT